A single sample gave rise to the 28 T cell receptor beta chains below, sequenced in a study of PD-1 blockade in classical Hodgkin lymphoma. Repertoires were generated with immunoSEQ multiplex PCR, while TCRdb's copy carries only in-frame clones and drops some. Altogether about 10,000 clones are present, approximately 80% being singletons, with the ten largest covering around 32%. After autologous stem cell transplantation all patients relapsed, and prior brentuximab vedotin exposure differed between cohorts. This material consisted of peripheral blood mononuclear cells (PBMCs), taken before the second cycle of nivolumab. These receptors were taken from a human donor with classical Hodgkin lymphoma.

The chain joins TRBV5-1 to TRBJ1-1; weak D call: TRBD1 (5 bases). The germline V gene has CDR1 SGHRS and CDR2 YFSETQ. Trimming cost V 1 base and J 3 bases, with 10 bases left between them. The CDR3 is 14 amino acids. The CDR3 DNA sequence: TGCGCCAGCAGCTTGATGCAGGGTGACACTGAAGCTTTCTTT. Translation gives CASSLMQGDTEAFF.

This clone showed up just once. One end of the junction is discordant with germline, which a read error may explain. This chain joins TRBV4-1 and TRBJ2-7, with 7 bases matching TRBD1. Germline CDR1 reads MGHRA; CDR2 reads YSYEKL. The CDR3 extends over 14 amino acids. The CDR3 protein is CASSHTGTAYEQYF. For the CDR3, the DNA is TGCGCCAGCAGCCACACCGGGACAGCCTACGAACAGTACTTC.

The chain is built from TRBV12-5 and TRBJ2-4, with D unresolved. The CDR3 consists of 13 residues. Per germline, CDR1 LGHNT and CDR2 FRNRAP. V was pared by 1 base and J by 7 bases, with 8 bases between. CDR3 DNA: TGTGCTAGTGGTTTGGGAGGAAGCAACATTCAGTACTTC. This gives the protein CASGLGGSNIQYF. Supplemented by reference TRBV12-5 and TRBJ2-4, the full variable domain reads DARVTQTPRHKVTEMGQEVTMRCQPILGHNTVFWYRQTMMQGLELLAYFRNRAPLDDSGMPKDRFSAEMPDATLATLKIQPSEPRDSAVYFCASGLGGSNIQYFGAGTRLSVL.

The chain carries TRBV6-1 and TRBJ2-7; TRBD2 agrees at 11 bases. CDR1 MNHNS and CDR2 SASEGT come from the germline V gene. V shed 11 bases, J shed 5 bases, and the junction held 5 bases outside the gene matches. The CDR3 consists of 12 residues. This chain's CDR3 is CAGLAGGDEQYF. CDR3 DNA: TGTGCCGGATTAGCGGGAGGGGACGAGCAGTACTTC.

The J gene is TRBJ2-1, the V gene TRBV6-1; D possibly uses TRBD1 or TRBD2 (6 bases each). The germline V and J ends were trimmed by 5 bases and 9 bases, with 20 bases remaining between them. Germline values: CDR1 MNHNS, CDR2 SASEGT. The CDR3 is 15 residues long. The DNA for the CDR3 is TGTGCCAGCAGTCTAAGTTTGTCGGAGGGGGTTGAGCAGTTCTTC. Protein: CASSLSLSEGVEQFF.

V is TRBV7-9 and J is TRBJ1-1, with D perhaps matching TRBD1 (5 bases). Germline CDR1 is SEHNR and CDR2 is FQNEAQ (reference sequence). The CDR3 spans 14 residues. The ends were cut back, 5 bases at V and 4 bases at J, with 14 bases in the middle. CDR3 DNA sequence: TGTGCCAGCAGCGAACGTCAGGGATTCACTGAAGCTTTCTTT. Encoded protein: CASSERQGFTEAFF.

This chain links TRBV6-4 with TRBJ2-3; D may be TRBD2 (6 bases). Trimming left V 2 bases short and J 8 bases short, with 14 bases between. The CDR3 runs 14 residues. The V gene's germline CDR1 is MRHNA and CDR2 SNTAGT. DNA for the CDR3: TGTGCCAGCAGTGACCGGGAGCTCCCTGCTACGCAGTATTTT. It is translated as CASSDRELPATQYF.

CDR3 protein: CASSAHAGQSTEAFF. The CDR3 bases are TGTGCCAGCAGCGCCCATGCGGGACAGTCAACTGAAGCTTTCTTT. The chain employs TRBV5-8 and TRBJ1-1, with 7 bases identical to TRBD1. The V segment lost 4 bases and the J segment 5 bases; nucleotides outside the gene matches: 11. Germline V gene sequence: CDR1 SGHTS, CDR2 YDEGEE. The CDR3 extends over 15 amino acids.

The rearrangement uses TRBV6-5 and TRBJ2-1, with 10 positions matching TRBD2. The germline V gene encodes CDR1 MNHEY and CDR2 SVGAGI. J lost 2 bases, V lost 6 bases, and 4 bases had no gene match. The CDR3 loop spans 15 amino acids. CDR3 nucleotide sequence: TGTGCCAGCAGACCTACTAGCGGGGCCTACAATGAGCAGTTCTTC. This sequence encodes CASRPTSGAYNEQFF.

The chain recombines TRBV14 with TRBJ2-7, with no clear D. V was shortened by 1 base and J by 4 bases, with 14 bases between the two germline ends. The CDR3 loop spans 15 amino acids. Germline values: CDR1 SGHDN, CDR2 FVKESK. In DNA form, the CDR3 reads TGTGCCAGCAGCCAAGGTCGACGGCGAGGTTACGAGCAGTACTTC. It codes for CASSQGRRRGYEQYF.

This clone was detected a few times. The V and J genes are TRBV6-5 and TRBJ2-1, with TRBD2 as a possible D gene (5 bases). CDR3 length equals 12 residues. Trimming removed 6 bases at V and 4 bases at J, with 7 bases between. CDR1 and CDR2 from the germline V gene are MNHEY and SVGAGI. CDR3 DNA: TGTGCCAGCAGAGAGGGTTACAATGAGCAGTTCTTC. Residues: CASREGYNEQFF.

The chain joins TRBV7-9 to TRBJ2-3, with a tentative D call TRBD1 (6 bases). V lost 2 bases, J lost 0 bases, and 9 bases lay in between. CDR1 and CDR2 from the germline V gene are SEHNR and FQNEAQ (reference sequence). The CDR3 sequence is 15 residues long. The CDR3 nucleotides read TGTGCCAGCAGCTTACCGACAGGTAGCACAGATACGCAGTATTTT. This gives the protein CASSLPTGSTDTQYF.

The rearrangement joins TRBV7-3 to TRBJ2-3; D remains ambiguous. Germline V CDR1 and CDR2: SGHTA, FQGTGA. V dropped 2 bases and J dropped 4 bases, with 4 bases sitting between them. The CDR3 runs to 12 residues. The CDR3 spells CASSLVADTQYF. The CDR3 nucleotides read TGTGCCAGCAGCTTAGTAGCAGATACGCAGTATTTT.

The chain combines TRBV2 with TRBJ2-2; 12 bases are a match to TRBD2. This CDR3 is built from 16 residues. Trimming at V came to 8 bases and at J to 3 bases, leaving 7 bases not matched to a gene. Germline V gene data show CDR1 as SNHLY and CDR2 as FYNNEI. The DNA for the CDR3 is TGTGCCAGCTCCCTAGCGGGAGGGGCGCACACCGGGGAGCTGTTTTTT. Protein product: CASSLAGGAHTGELFF.

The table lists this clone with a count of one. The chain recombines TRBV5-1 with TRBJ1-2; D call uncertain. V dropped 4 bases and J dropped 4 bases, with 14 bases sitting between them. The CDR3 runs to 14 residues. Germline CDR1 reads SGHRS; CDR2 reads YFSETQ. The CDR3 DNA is TGCGCCAGCAGCGTACATCCCCCGTCCTATGGCTACACCTTC. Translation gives CASSVHPPSYGYTF.

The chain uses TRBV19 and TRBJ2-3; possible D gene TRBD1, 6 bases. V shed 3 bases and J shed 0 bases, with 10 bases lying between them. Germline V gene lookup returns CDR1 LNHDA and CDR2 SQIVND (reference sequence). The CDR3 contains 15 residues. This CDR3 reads CASSMQGTSTDTQYF. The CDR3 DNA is TGTGCCAGTAGTATGCAGGGGACAAGCACAGATACGCAGTATTTT. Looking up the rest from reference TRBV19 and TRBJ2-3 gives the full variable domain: DGGITQSPKYLFRKEGQNVTLSCEQNLNHDAMYWYRQDPGQGLRLIYYSQIVNDFQKGDIAEGYSVSREKKESFPLTVTSAQKNPTAFYLCASSMQGTSTDTQYFGPGTRLTVL.

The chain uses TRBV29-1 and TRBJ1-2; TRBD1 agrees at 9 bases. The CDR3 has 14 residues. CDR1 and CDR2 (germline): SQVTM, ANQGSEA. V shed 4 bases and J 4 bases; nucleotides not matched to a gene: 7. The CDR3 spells CSVGEDRGIYGYTF. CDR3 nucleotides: TGCAGCGTTGGAGAGGACAGGGGCATCTATGGCTACACCTTC.

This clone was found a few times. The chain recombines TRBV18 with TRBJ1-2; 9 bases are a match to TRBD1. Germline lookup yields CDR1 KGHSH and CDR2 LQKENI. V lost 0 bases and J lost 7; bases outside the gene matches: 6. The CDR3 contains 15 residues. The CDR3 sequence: CASSPPEQGATGYTF. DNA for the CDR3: TGTGCCAGCTCACCACCCGAACAGGGGGCAACTGGCTACACCTTC.

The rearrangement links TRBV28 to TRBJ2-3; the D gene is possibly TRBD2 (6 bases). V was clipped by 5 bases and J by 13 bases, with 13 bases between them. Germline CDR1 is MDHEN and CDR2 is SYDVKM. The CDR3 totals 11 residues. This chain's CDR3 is CASSGSGLKYF. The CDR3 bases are TGTGCCAGCAGTGGTAGCGGCCTGAAGTATTTT.

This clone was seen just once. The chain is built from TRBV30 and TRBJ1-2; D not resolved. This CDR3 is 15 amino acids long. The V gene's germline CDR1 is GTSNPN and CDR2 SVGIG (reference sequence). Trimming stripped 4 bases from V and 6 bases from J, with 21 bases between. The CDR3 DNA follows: TGTGCCTGGAACCCAGGAACCACGGGAGGGAATGGCTACACCTTC. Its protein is CAWNPGTTGGNGYTF.

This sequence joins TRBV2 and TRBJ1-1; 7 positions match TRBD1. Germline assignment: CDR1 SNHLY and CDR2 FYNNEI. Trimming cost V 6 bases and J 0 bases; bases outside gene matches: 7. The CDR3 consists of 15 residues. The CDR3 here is CASRQQGTMNTEAFF. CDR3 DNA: TGTGCCAGCAGGCAACAGGGGACCATGAACACTGAAGCTTTCTTT.

The CDR3 nucleotides read TGTGCCAGTAGTATTTTCCCTACGGCCCCTAATGAGCAGTTCTTC. This encodes CASSIFPTAPNEQFF. The chain carries TRBV19 and TRBJ2-1; D not certain. Germline V gene data show CDR1 as LNHDA and CDR2 as SQIVND (reference sequence). V lost 3 bases and J 7 bases, leaving 16 bases between the germline ends. This CDR3 has 15 residues.

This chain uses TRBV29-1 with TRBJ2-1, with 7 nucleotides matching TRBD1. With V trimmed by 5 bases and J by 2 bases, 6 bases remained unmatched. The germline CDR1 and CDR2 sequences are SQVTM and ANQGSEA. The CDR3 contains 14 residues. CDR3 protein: CSVLGGPTYNEQFF. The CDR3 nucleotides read TGCAGCGTTTTAGGGGGCCCTACCTACAATGAGCAGTTCTTC.

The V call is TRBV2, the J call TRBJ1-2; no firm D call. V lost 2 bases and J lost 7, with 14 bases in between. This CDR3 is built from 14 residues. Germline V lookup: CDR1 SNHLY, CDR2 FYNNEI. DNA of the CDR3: TGTGCCAGCAGTGAAAGGGTTATAAGTGGTGGCTACACCTTC. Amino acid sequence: CASSERVISGGYTF.

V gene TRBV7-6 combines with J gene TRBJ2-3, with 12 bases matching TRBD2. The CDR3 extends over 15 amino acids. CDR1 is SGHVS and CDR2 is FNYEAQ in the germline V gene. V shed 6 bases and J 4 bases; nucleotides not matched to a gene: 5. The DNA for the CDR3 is TGTGCCAGCAGTGTTCTAGCGGGAGGGTCAGATACGCAGTATTTT. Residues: CASSVLAGGSDTQYF.

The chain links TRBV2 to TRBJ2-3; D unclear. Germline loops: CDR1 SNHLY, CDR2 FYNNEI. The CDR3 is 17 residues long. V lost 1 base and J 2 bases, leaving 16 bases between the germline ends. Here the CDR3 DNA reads TGTGCCAGCAGTGAAGGCACCTGGGGTGGATACACAGATACGCAGTATTTT. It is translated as CASSEGTWGGYTDTQYF.

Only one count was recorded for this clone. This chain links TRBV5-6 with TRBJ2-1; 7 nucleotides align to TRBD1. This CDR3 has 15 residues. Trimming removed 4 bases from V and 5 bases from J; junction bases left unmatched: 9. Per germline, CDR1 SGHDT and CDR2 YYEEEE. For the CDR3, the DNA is TGTGCCAGCAGCCCACTGACAGGGACCGACAATGAGCAGTTCTTC. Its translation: CASSPLTGTDNEQFF.

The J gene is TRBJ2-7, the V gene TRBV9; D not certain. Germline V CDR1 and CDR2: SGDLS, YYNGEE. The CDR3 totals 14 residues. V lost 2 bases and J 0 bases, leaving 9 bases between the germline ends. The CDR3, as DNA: TGTGCCAGCAGCGTTGGTTTTAGCTCCTACGAGCAGTACTTC. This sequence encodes CASSVGFSSYEQYF.